This entry describes one T cell receptor beta chain. The repertoire was sequenced with immunoSEQ multiplex PCR; TCRdb's copy has only in-frame clones and lacks some. The repertoire holds some 48,000 clones, with about four fifths as singletons. Input was about 616 ng to 6,500 ng of genomic DNA from tumor or blood. These data originate in a study of T cells in tumors after PD-1 blockade. At the level of the study: No patient had prior checkpoint blockade, systemic immunosuppression, or radiotherapy within 4 weeks. Treatment was either pembrolizumab 200 mg every 3 weeks or cemiplimab 350 mg every 2 weeks. A subset received ongoing vismodegib 150 mg daily alongside anti-PD-1 therapy.

Sequenced material: PBMCs, taken before anti-PD-1 treatment. This sequence was found in a human donor with basal cell carcinoma.

CDR3 DNA sequence: TGTGCCAGCAGTTACCAAGGTAGCGGGGTCGACAATGAGCAGTTCTTC. Translated: CASSYQGSGVDNEQFF. V is TRBV28 and J is TRBJ2-1, with 8 positions matching TRBD2. This CDR3 has 16 amino acids. Germline CDR1 reads MDHEN; CDR2 reads SYDVKM. J gave up 5 bases and V 4 bases, and 10 bases lay outside the gene matches.